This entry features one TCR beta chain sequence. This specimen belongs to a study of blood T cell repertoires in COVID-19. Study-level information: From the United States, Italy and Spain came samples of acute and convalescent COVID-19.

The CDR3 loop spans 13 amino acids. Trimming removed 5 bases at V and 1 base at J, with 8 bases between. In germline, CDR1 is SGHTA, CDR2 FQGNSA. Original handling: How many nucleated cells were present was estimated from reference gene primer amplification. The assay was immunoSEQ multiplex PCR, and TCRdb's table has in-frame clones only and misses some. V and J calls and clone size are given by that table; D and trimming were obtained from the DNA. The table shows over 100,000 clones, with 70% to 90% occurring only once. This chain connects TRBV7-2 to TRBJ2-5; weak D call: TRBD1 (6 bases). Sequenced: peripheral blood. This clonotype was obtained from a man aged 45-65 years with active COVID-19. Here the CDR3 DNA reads TGTGCCAGCAGCCGGGACACCCAAGAGACCCAGTACTTC. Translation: CASSRDTQETQYF.